This T cell receptor (beta chain) was sequenced for a study of blood T cell repertoires in COVID-19. Whole-study context: Samples taken during acute and convalescent COVID-19 were collected in the United States, Italy and Spain. PBMCs, B-cell-depleted T cells, or T cells were the source of the cDNA or gDNA that made up the material.

The germline gives CDR1 LGHDT, CDR2 YNNKEL (reference sequence). The length of the CDR3 is 14 residues. Trimming removed 3 bases from V and 2 bases from J, with 11 bases in between. Under the authors' procedure: The authors estimated nucleated cell counts from reference gene primer amplification. TCRdb's table, derived via immunoSEQ multiplex PCR, lists solely in-frame clones and lacks some. Clone size and V and J calls were adopted from that table, with D and trimming inferred from the DNA. The sample records about 130,000 clones, about 89% being singletons. The clonotype was recovered from a man aged 50 or older with active or convalescent COVID-19. Sequenced material: peripheral blood. The V call is TRBV3-1 (or the pseudogene TRBV3-2), the J call TRBJ2-7; D possibly corresponds to TRBD2 (6 bases). This CDR3 reads CASSHGGAPYEQYF. In DNA, the CDR3 is TGTGCCAGCAGCCATGGAGGGGCCCCCTACGAGCAGTACTTC.